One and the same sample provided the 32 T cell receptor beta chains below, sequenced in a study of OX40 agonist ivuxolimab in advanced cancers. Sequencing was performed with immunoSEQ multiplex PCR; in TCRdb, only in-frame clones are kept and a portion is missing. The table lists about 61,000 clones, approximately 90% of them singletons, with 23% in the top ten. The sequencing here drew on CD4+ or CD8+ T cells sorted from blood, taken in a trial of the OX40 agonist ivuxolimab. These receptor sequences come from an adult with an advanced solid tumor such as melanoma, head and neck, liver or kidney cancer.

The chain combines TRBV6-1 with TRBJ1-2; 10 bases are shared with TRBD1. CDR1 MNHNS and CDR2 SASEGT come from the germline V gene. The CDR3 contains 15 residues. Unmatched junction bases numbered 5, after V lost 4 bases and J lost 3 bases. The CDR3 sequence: CASSARQGAHYGYTF. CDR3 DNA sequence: TGTGCCAGCAGTGCCCGACAGGGGGCCCACTATGGCTACACCTTC.

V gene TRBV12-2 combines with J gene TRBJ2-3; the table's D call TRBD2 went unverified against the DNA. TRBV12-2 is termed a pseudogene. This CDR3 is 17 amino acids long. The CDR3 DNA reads TGTGCAAGTCGCTTCCACGGTAGCGGGAGACACACAGATACGCAGTATTTT. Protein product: CASRFHGSGRHTDTQYF.

CDR3 in amino acids: CASSHYEDSGNTIYF. The CDR3 DNA is TGTGCCAGCAGCCACTACGAAGACTCTGGAAACACCATATATTTT. The V and J genes are TRBV7-2 and TRBJ1-3; D remains ambiguous. The CDR3 sequence is 15 residues long. Looked up from germline, CDR1 is SGHTA and CDR2 is FQGNSA. Trimming pared 5 bases from V and 0 bases from J, leaving 11 bases between.

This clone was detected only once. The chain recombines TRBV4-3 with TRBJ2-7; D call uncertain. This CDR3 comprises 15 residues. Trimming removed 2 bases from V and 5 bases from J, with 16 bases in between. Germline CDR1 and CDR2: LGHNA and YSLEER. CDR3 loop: CASSQSIGFPNEQYV. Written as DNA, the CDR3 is TGCGCCAGCAGCCAATCGATAGGGTTTCCCAACGAGCAGTACGTC.

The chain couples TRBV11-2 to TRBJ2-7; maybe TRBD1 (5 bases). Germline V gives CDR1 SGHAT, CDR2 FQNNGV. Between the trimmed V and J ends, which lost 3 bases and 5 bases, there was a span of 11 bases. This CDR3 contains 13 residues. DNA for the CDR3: TGTGCCAGCAGCTTTGGCGTGGGGCACGAGCAGTACGTC. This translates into CASSFGVGHEQYV.

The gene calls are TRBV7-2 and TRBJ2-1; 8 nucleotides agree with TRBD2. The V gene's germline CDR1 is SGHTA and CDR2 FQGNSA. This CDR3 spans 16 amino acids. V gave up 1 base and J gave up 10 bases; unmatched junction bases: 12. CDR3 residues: CASSLDSAGAPREQFF. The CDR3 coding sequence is TGTGCCAGCAGCTTAGACTCAGCGGGGGCCCCCAGGGAGCAGTTCTTC.

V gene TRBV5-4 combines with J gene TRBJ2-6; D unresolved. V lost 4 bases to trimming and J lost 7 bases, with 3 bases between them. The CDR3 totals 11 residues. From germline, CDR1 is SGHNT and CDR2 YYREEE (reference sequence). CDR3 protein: CASSIANVLTF. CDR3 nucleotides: TGTGCCAGCAGCATAGCCAACGTCCTGACTTTC.

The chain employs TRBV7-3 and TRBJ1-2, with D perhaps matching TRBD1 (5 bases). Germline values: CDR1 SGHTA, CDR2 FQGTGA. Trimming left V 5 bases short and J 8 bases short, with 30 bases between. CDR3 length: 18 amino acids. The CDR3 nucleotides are TGTGCCAGCAGCCCCCAGGTTCTAGGCCGGCTACCCGGGGGAGGCTACACCTTC. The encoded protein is CASSPQVLGRLPGGGYTF.

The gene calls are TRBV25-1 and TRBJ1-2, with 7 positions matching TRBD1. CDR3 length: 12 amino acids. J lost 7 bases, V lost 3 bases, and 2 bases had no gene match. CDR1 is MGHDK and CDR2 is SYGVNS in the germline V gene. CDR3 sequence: CASSDYRGGYTF. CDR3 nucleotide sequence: TGTGCCAGCAGTGATTACAGGGGTGGCTACACCTTC.

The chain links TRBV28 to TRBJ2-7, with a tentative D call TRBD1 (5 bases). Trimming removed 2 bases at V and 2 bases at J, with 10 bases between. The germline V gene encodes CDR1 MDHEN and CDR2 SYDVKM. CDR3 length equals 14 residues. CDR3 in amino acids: CASSLEDRPYEQYF. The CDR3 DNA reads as TGTGCCAGCAGTTTAGAAGACAGACCCTACGAGCAGTACTTC.

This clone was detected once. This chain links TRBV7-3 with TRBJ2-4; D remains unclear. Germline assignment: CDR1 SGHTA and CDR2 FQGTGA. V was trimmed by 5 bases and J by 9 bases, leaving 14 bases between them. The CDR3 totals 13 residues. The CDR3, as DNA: TGTGCCAGCAGCCTAGACGGAGAAAGCATTCAGTACTTC. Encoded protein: CASSLDGESIQYF.

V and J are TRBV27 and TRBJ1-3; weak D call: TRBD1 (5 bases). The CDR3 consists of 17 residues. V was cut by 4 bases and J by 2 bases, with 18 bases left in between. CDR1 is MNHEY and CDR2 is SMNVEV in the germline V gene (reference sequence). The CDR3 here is CASSSRGGPSTGNTIYF. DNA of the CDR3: TGTGCCAGCAGTTCGCGGGGGGGTCCCAGCACTGGAAACACCATATATTTT.

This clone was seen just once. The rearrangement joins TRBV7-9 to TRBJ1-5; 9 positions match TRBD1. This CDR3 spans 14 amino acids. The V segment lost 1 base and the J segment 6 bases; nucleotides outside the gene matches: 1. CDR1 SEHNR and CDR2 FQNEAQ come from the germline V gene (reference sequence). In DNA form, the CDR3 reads TGTGCCAGCAGCTTAGGGACAGGGGTTCAGCCCCAGCATTTT. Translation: CASSLGTGVQPQHF.

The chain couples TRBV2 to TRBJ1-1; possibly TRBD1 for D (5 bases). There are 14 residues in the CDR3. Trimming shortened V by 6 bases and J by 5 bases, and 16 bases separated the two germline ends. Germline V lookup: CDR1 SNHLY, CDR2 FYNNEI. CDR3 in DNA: TGTGCCAGCAGCGGACCGCCGGGGCGGACTGAAGCTTTCTTT. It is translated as CASSGPPGRTEAFF.

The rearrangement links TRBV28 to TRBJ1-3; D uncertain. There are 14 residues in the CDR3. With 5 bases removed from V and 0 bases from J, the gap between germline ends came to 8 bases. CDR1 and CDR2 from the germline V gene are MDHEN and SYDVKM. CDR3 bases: TGTGCCAGCAGTCATCGGCCCTCTGGAAACACCATATATTTT. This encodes CASSHRPSGNTIYF. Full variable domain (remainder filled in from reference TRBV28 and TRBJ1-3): DVKVTQSSRYLVKRTGEKVFLECVQDMDHENMFWYRQDPGLGLRLIYFSYDVKMKEKGDIPEGYSVSREKKERFSLILESASTNQTSMYLCASSHRPSGNTIYFGEGSWLTVV.

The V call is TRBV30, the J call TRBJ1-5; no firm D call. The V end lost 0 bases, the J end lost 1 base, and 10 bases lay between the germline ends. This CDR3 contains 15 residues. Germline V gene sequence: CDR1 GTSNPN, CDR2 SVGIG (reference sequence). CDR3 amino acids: CAWSVLGSSNQPQHF. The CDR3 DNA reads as TGTGCCTGGAGTGTACTAGGGAGCAGCAATCAGCCCCAGCATTTT.

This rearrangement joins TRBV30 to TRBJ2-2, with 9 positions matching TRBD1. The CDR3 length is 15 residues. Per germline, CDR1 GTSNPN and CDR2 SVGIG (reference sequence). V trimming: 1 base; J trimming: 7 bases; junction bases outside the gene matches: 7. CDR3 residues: CAWSGGQGKYGELFF. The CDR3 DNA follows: TGTGCCTGGAGTGGGGGACAGGGAAAATACGGGGAGCTGTTTTTT. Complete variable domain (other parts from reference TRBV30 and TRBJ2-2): SQTIHQWPATLVQPVGSPLSLECTVEGTSNPNLYWYRQAAGRGLQLLFYSVGIGQISSEVPQNLSASRPQDRQFILSSKKLLLSDSGFYLCAWSGGQGKYGELFFGEGSRLTVL.

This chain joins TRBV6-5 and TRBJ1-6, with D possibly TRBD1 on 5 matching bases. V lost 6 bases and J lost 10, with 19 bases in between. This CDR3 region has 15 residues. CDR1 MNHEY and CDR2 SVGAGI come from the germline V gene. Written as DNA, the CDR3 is TGTGCCAGCAGCCCCACGGGGGATTTAGGCTCACCCCTCCACTTT. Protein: CASSPTGDLGSPLHF.

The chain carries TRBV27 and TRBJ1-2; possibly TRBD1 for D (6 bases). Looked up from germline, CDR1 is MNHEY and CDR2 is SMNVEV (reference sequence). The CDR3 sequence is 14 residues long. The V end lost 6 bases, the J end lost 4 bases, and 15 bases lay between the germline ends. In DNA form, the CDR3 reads TGTGCCAGCAGGCAACAGGGTTTTACCTATGGCTACACCTTC. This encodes CASRQQGFTYGYTF.

Here the CDR3 reads CASSWDRGGEKLFF. For the CDR3, the DNA is TGTGCCAGCAGCTGGGACAGGGGAGGAGAAAAACTGTTTTTT. The rearrangement uses TRBV5-6 and TRBJ1-4; 10 nucleotides align to TRBD1. V lost 3 bases to trimming and J lost 8 bases; unmatched junction nucleotides: 4. CDR3 length equals 14 residues. CDR1 SGHDT and CDR2 YYEEEE come from the germline V gene.

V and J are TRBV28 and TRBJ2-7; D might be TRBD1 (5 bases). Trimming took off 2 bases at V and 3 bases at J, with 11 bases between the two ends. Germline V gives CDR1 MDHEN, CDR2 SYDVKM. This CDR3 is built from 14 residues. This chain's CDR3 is CASSLAGHNYEQYV. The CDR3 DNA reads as TGTGCCAGCAGTTTAGCCGGACACAACTACGAGCAGTACGTC.

DNA of the CDR3: TGCAGCGTTGAGGCAGAGACCCCTGGAAACACCATATATTTT. Translated, it gives CSVEAETPGNTIYF. The genes are TRBV29-1 and TRBJ1-3; D gene ambiguous. In germline, CDR1 is SQVTM, CDR2 ANQGSEA. CDR3 length: 14 amino acids. V lost 3 bases, J lost 2 bases, and 11 bases lay in between. The full variable domain, completed using reference TRBV29-1 and TRBJ1-3, is SAVISQKPSRDICQRGTSLTIQCQVDSQVTMMFWYRQQPGQSLTLIATANQGSEATYESGFVIDKFPISRPNLTFSTLTVSNMSPEDSSIYLCSVEAETPGNTIYFGEGSWLTVV.

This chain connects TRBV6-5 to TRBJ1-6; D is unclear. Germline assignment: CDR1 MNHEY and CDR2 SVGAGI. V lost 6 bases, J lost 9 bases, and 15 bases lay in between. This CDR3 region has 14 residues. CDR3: CASSPGFDTSPLHF. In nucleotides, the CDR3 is TGTGCCAGCAGCCCGGGATTTGACACTTCACCCCTCCACTTT.

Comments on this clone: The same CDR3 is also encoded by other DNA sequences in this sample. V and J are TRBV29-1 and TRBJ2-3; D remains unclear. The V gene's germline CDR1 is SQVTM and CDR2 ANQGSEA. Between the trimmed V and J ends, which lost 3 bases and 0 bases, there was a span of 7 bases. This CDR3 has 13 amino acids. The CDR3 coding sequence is TGCAGCGTTGAGGGTCGGAGCACAGATACGCAGTATTTT. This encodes CSVEGRSTDTQYF.

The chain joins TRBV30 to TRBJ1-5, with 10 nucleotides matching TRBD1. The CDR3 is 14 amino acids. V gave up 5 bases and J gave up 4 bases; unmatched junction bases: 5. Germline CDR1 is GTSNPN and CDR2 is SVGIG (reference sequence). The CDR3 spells CAWDGQGVNQPQHF. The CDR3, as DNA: TGTGCCTGGGACGGACAGGGGGTAAATCAGCCCCAGCATTTT.

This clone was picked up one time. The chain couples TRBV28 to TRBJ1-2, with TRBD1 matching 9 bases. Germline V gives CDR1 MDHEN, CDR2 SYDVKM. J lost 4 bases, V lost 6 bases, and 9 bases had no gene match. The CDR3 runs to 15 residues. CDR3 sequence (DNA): TGTGCCAGCAGCTCCTACAGGGGGCTAGGCTATGGCTACACCTTC. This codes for CASSSYRGLGYGYTF.

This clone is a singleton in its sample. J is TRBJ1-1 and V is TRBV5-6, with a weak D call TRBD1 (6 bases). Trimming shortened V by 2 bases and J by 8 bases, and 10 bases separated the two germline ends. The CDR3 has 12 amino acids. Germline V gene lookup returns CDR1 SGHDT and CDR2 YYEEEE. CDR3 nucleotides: TGTGCCAGCAGCTTCGGGGGGGGCGAAGCTTTCTTT. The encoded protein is CASSFGGGEAFF.

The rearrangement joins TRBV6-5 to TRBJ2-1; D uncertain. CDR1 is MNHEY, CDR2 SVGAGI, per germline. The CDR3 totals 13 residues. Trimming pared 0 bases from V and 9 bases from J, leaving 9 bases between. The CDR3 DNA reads TGTGCCAGCAGTTACTCTAGCTTCGTTGAGCAGTTCTTC. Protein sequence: CASSYSSFVEQFF.

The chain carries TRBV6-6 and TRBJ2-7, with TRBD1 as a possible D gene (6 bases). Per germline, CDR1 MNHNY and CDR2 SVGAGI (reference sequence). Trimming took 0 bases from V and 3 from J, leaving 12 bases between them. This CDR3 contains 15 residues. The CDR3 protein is CASSYSLVGHYEQYF. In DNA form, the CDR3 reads TGTGCCAGCAGTTACTCCTTAGTGGGACACTACGAGCAGTACTTC.

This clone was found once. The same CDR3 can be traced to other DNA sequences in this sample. CDR3 sequence reads: CASSLRGLNTEAFF. The CDR3 DNA reads TGTGCCAGCAGTTTGCGGGGGTTGAACACTGAAGCTTTCTTT. V is TRBV28 and J is TRBJ1-1, with a weak D call TRBD1 (5 bases). CDR3 size: 14 residues. V was pared by 3 bases and J by 0 bases, with 8 bases between. Per the germline V gene, CDR1 is MDHEN and CDR2 is SYDVKM.

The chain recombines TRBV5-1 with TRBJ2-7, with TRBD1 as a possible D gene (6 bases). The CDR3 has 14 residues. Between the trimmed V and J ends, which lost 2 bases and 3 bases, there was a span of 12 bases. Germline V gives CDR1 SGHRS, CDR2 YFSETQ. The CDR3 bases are TGCGCCAGCAGCTTTTCAGGGGTAAACTACGAGCAGTACTTC. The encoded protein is CASSFSGVNYEQYF.

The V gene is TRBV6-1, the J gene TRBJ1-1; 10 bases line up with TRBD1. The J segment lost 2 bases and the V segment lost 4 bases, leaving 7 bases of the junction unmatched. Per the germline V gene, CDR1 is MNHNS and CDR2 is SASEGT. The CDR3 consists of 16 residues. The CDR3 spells CASSVPGQGPNTEAFF. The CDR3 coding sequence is TGTGCCAGCAGTGTCCCGGGACAGGGGCCAAACACTGAAGCTTTCTTT.